This T cell receptor beta chain is from a study of Graves' ophthalmopathy and Graves' hyperthyroidism (dated by TCRdb to the late 2010s). Looking at the study overall: Peripheral blood was collected at initial diagnosis, before any treatment. The study used TCR beta repertoire signatures to distinguish Graves' ophthalmopathy from Graves' hyperthyroidism and to predict progression to ophthalmopathy. In total, approximately 130 blood samples were TCR-sequenced: 43 ophthalmopathy, approximately 75 hyperthyroidism and roughly 17 hyperthyroidism-to-ophthalmopathy patients. To explore V-J signatures that separate ophthalmopathy from hyperthyroidism, a discovery set of around 97 patients was enrolled, consisting of under 50 with ophthalmopathy and approximately 60 with stable hyperthyroidism. The independent validation cohort included 20 or so hyperthyroidism patients plus 17 patients who later progressed from hyperthyroidism to ophthalmopathy. In five or six hyperthyroidism patients, the T-cell repertoire of thyroid tissue was compared with the T-cell repertoire of blood. Once sampling was done, hyperthyroidism patients were given methimazole at a starting dose of 30 mg daily, while ophthalmopathy patients were given high-dose intravenous methylprednisolone. The paper as a whole reports these results and caveats: Most expanded thyroid clonotypes with frequency above 0.001 were also detected in blood, suggesting blood repertoires may reflect the thyroid immune response. In validation, the model predicted ophthalmopathy progression with about 71% sensitivity and around 72% specificity; 12 predicted patients were CT-confirmed with GO in a median of around 6.5 months. The 13-signature model separated ophthalmopathy from stable hyperthyroidism with 87.88% sensitivity and less than 83% specificity in cross-validation, and 80%/75% in the test set. No statistical method was used to predetermine the sample size, and group allocation was not hidden from the investigators.

For repertoire sequencing, the TCR beta CDR3 regions were amplified from RNA transcripts. The first round of RT-PCR was done with HTBI primers and the Qiagen OneStep RT-PCR kit, and was followed by a second round of multiplex PCR, then size selection and purification. The libraries underwent paired-end sequencing with 100 bp reads on an Illumina HiSeq2000. Concerning the study's data processing: SOAPnuke was used for read processing, and reads with adapters, uncalled bases, a mean Phred below 15, or no exact constant-primer or identifier match were discarded. COPE v1.2.5 was used to merge the high-quality paired reads. Clonotypes were defined as unique nucleotide sequences and were aligned to IMGT TRB V, D and J references using MiTCR v1.1. Analysis was restricted to V-J combinations with a frequency above 0.0001, which covered roughly 99% of repertoires. For each V-J combination, a TCR clonal expansion and chaos score was defined as the ratio of F50 clonal expansion to chaos observed in the TCRdist matrix. Welch's t-statistics and random forest were used to reduce features to approximately 13 V-J combinations, which were fed into a naive Bayes classifier. Thyroid-blood repertoire similarity was quantified with the Morisita-Horn index. The raw public data were reprocessed by TCRdb itself: fastp quality trimming at Q25, MiXCR clonotype calling, in-frame beta chains only. Entries are consolidated by CDR3 protein sequence, retaining the most common genes and DNA. The V and J calls here are based on TCRdb, not the publication. The sample table records 340,000 or so distinct CDR3 sequences; roughly 15% of these occur just once. 9% to 15% of the sample is taken by the ten largest.

As regards this clonotype: Its antigen is still unknown. Without the conserved terminal phenylalanine or tryptophan, this CDR3 likely stems from a read error.

The junction carries 18 bases between V and J, which are trimmed by 5 bases and 1 base respectively. The length of the CDR3 is 16 amino acids, counting both ends. Solely the CDR3 DNA is kept, with 48 bases framed from the first base. CDR1 and CDR2 were assigned from the germline V gene as SQVTM and ANQGSEA. Ophthalmopathy patients were characterized by moderately to severely active disease, a Clinical Activity Score of at least 3, a NOSPECS grade of at least 4, and a disease duration under 3 months. Patients with other autoimmune diseases, uncontrolled infections, pregnancy or lactation were excluded from the study. Clinical symptoms, serum thyroxine, TRAb, thyroid ultrasound and orbital computed tomography were used for diagnosis. PBMCs were isolated from around 10 ml of fresh peripheral blood by Ficoll-Paque density gradient centrifugation. Total RNA was extracted using Trizol reagent, and RNA quality was checked on an Agilent 2100 Bioanalyzer.

The sequencing input was peripheral blood. This sequence originates from an adult man with Graves' ophthalmopathy. Here the chain combines TRBV29-1 and TRBJ2-1; the D gene is perhaps TRBD2, from 7 matching bases. The CDR3 amino acid sequence is: CSVSALRGGSYNEQFL. The DNA sequence follows: TGCAGCGTTTCGGCGTTGAGGGGGGGATCCTACAATGAGCAGTTCTTA.